The T cell receptor (beta chain) described here comes from a study of T-cell reconstitution after alpha-beta-depleted transplantation in children. V gave up 7 bases and J gave up 8 bases; unmatched junction bases: 4. Germline V CDR1 and CDR2: SNHLY, FYNNEI. The CDR3 runs 12 residues. Unique molecular identifiers were incorporated during preparation of the TCRbeta library. TCRdb re-derived calls from the PCR reads in MiXCR, one entry per CDR3 protein. Of roughly 500,000 distinct CDR3 sequences in the sample, around 18% were seen once. The clonotype comes from a human donor who donated a stem cell graft to a child with acute lymphoblastic leukemia. J is TRBJ2-1 and V is TRBV2; 8 positions match TRBD1. The material sequenced was PBMCs from the stem cell graft donor, taken from the stem cell graft. In DNA form, the CDR3 reads TGTGCCAGCAAACAGGGGGGTGATGAGCAGTTCTTC. It encodes CASKQGGDEQFF.